The sequence of this TCR beta chain was determined in a study of cytomegalovirus exposure and HLA in healthy donors. The germline V gene encodes CDR1 SEHNR and CDR2 FQNEAQ (reference sequence). With 7 bases clipped from V and 4 bases from J, the junction kept 4 bases outside the gene matches. The CDR3 consists of 13 residues. As for this clone: Its specificity is unknown.

Study observations and caveats: A missense variant in DCLRE1C was later tied to TCR beta V- and J-gene trimming. Many donors shared some public TCRs, even though most TCR sequences were rare.

The PCR employed 60 Vbeta primers together with 13 Jbeta primers. Only in-frame clones appear in the TCRdb table, and some are missing; sequencing was by immunoSEQ multiplex PCR. This repertoire shows about 130,000 clones, 65% to 90% found once; its top ten account for roughly 1.2%. This TCR came from a girl aged 2 to 10 in good health and CMV-seronegative. The specimen was PBMCs. V and J are TRBV7-9 and TRBJ2-1; TRBD1 matches 7 bases. The CDR3 here is CASTPGGYNEQFF. CDR3 DNA sequence: TGTGCCAGCACTCCAGGGGGTTACAATGAGCAGTTCTTC.